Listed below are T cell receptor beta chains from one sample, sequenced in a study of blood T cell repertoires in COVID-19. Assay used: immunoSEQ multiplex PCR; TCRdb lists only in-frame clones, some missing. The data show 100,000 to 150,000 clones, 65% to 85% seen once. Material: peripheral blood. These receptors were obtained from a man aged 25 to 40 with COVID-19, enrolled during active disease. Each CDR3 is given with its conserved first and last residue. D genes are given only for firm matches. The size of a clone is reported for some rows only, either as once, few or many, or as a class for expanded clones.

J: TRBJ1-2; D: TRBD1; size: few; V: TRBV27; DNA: TGTGCCAGCACATCCACTCGGGACAGGGCTCTCTATGGCTACACCTTC; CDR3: CASTSTRDRALYGYTF
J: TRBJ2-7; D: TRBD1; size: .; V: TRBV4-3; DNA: TGCGCCAGCAGCCATGAACTCTCCGGGACAGGGATGACCTACGAGCAGTACTTC; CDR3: CASSHELSGTGMTYEQYF
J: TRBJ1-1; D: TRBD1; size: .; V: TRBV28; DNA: TGTGCCAGCATTCGGACAGGGCGCGGGGGAGCTTTCTTT; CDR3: CASIRTGRGGAFF
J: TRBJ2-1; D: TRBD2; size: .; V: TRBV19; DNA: TGTGCCAGTAGTAGTCCAGCGGGGGGATATGGTGAGCAGTTCTTC; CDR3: CASSSPAGGYGEQFF
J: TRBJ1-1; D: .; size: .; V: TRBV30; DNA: TGTGCCTGGAGTATGGCCTCCCGAGGGACTGAAGCTTTCTTT; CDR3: CAWSMASRGTEAFF
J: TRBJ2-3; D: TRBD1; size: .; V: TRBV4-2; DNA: TGTGCCAGCAGCTCGCGGACAGGGGGCCTTAAAGATACGCAGTATTTT; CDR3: CASSSRTGGLKDTQYF
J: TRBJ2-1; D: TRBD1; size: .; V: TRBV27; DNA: TGTGCCAGCATGGACAGGGGCGATTACAATGAGCAGTTCTTC; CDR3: CASMDRGDYNEQFF
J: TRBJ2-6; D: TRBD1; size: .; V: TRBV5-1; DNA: TGCGCCAGCAGCACAGGGGGCGCAGGTTCGGGGGCCAACGTCCTGACTTTC; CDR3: CASSTGGAGSGANVLTF
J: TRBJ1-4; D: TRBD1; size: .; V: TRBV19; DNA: TGTGCCAGTAATAACGACAGGGGGCCGAATGAAAAACTGTTTTTT; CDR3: CASNNDRGPNEKLFF
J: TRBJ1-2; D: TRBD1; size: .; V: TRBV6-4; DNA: TGTGCCAGCAGTGATTCGGGGACAGGGAAAAGCTACACCTTC; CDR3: CASSDSGTGKSYTF